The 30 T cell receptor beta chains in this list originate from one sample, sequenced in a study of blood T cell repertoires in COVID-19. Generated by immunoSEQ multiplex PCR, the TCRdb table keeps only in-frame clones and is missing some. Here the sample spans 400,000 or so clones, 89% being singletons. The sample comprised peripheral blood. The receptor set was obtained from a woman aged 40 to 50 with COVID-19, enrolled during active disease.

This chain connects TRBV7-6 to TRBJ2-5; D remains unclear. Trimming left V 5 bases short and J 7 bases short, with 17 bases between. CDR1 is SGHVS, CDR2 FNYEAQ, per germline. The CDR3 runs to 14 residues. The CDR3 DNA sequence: TGTGCCAGCAGCCTTTCCAGGCAGGTGAGGACCCAGTACTTC. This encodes CASSLSRQVRTQYF.

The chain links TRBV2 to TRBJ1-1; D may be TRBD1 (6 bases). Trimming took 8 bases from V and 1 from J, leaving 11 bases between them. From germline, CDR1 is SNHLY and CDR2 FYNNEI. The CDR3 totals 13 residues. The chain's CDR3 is CASGLQGNTEAFF. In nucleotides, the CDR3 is TGTGCCAGCGGTCTACAGGGGAACACTGAAGCTTTCTTT.

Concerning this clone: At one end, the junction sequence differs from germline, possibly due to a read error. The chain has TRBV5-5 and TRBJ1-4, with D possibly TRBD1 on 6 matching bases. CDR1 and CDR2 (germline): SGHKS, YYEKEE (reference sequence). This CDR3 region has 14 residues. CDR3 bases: TGTGCCACCAGCAGGGGTTTAGCTAATGAAAAACTGTTTTTT. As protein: CATSRGLANEKLFF. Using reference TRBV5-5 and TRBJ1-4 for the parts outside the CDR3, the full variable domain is DAGVTQSPTHLIKTRGQQVTLRCSPISGHKSVSWYQQVLGQGPQFIFQYYEKEERGRGNFPDRFSARQFPNYSSELNVNALLLGDSALYLCATSRGLANEKLFFGSGTQLSVL.

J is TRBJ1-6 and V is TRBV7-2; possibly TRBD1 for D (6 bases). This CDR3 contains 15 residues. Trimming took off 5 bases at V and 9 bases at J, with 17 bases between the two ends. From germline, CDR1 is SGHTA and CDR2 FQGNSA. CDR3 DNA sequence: TGTGCCAGCAGCCGCCTAACAGGGTCCCTTTCACCCCTCCACTTT. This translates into CASSRLTGSLSPLHF. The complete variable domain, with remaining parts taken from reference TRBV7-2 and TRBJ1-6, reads GAGVSQSPSNKVTEKGKDVELRCDPISGHTALYWYRQSLGQGLEFLIYFQGNSAPDKSGLPSDRFSAERTGGSVSTLTIQRTQQEDSAVYLCASSRLTGSLSPLHFGNGTRLTVT.

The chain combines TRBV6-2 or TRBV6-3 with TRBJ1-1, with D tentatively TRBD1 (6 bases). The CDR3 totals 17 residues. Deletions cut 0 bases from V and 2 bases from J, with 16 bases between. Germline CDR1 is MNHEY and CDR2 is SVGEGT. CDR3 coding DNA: TGTGCCAGCAGTTACTCGACCTTTGCGGGGGCAAACACTGAAGCTTTCTTT. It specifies CASSYSTFAGANTEAFF.

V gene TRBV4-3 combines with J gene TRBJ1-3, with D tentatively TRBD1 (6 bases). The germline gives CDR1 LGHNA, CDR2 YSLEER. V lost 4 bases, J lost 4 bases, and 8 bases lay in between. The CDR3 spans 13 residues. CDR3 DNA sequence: TGCGCCAGCAGCCGAGACAGGGGAAACACCATATATTTT. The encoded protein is CASSRDRGNTIYF.

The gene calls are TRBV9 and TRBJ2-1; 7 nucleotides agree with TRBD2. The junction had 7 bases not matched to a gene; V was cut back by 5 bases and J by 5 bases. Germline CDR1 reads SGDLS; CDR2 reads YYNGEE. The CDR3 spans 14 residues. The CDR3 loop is CASRGSGENNEQFF. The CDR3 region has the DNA TGTGCCAGCAGGGGCAGCGGGGAGAACAATGAGCAGTTCTTC.

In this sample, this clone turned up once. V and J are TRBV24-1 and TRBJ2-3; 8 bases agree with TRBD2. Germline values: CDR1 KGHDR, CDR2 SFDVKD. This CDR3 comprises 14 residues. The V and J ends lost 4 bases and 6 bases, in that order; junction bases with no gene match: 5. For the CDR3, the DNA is TGTGCCACCAGTGAGCCCCGGGGGGGCGATACGCAGTATTTT. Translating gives CATSEPRGGDTQYF.

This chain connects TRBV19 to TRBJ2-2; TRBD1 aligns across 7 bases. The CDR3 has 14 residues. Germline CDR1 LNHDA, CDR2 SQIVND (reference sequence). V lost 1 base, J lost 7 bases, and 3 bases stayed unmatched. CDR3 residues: CASSIGQGGGELFF. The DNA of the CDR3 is TGTGCCAGTAGTATAGGACAGGGCGGCGGGGAGCTGTTTTTT.

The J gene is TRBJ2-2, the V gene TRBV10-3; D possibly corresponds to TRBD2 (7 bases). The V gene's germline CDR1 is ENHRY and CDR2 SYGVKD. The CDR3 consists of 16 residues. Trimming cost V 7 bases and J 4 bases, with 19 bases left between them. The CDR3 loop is CAITSPGRTVTGELFF. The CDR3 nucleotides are TGTGCCATCACCTCCCCCGGGAGGACAGTCACCGGGGAGCTGTTTTTT.

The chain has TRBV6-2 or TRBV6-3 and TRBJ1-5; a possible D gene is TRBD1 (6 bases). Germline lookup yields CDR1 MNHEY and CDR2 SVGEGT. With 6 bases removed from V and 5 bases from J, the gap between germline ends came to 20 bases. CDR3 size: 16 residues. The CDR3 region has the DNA TGTGCCAGCAGCCCTGACGCGACAGGTGGTCATCAGCCCCAGCATTTT. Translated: CASSPDATGGHQPQHF.

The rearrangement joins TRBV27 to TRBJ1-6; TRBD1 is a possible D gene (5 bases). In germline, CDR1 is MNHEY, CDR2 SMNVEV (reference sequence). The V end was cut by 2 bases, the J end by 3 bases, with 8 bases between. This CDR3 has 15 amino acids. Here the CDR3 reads CASSLGANYNSPLHF. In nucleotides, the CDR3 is TGTGCCAGCAGTTTAGGGGCCAACTATAATTCACCCCTCCACTTT.

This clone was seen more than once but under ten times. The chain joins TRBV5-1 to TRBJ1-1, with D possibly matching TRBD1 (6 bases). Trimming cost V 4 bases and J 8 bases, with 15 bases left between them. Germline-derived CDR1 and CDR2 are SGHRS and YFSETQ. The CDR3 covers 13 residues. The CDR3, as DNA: TGCGCCAGCAGCCCCGCGTCAGGACAGGAAGCTTTCTTT. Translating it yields CASSPASGQEAFF.

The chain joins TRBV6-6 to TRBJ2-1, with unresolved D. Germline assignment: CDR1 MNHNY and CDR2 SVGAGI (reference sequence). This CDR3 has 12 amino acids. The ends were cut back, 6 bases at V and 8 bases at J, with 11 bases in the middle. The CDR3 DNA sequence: TGTGCCAGCAGCCCGAAGAGCGATGAGCAGTTCTTC. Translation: CASSPKSDEQFF.

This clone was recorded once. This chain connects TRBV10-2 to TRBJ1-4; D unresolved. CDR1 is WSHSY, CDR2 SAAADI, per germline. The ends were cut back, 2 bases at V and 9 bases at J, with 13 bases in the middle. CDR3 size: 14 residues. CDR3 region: CASSEVQEVKKLFF. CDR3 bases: TGCGCCAGCAGTGAGGTGCAGGAGGTAAAAAAACTGTTTTTT.

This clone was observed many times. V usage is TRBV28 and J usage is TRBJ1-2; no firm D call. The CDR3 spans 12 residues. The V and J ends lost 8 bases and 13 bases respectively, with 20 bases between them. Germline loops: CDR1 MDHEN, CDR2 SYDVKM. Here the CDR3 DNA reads TGTGCCAGCGGCTCGATTCCGAATTGGTGCACCTTC. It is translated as CASGSIPNWCTF.

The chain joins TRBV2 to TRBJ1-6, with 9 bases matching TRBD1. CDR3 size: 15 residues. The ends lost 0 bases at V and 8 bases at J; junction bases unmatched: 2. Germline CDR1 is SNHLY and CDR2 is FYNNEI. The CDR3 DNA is TGTGCCAGCAGTGAAGCTGGGACAGGGTATTCACCCCTCCACTTT. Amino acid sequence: CASSEAGTGYSPLHF.

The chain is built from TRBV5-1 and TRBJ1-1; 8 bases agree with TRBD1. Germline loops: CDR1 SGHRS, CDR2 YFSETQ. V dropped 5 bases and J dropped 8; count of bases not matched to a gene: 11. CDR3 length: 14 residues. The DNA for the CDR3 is TGCGCCAGCAGGAGCCCCCCGGGACAGGAGGAAGCTTTCTTT. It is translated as CASRSPPGQEEAFF.

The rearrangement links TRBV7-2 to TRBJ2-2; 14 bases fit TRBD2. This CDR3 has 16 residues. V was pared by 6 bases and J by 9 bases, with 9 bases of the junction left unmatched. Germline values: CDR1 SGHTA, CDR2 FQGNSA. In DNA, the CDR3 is TGTGCCAGCAGAACCCAGACTAGCGGGAGGGGATGGGAGCTGTTTTTT. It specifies CASRTQTSGRGWELFF.

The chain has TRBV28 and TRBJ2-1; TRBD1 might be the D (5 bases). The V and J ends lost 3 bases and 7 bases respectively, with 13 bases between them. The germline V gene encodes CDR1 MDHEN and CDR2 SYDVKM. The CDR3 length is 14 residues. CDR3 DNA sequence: TGTGCCAGCAGTTTTTTGGGGCAGCATAATGAGCAGTTCTTC. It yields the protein CASSFLGQHNEQFF.

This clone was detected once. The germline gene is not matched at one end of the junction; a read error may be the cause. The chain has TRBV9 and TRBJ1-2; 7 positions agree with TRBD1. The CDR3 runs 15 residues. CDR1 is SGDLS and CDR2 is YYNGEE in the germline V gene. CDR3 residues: CASSVEARDRRPLPF. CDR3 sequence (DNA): TGTGCCAGCAGCGTAGAGGCCCGGGACAGACGTCCTCTCCCCTTC.

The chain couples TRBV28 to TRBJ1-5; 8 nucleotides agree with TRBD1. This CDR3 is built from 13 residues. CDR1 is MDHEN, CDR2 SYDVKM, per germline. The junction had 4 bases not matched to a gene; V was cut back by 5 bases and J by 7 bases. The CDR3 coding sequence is TGTGCCAGCAGTCACAGGGGGGACCAGCCCCAGCATTTT. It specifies CASSHRGDQPQHF.

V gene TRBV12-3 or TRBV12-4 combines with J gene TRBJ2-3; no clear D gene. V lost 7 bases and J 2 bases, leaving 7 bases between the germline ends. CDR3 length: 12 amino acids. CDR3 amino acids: CASTSLTDTQYF. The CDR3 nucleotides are TGTGCCAGCACCTCCCTCACAGATACGCAGTATTTT.

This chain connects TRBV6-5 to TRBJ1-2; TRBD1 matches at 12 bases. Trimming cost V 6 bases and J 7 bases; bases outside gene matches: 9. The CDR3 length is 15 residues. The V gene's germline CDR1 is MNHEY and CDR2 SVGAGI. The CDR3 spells CASSPSRDRGLGYTF. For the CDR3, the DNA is TGTGCCAGCAGCCCGTCCCGGGACAGGGGGCTTGGCTACACCTTC.

The CDR3 loop is CASAAGGNSPLHF. CDR3 sequence (DNA): TGTGCCAGCGCCGCAGGGGGCAATTCACCCCTCCACTTT. V gene TRBV27 combines with J gene TRBJ1-6; 8 bases align to TRBD1. The V gene end was trimmed by 8 bases and the J gene end by 7 bases; junction bases not matched to a gene: 4. Germline V CDR1 and CDR2: MNHEY, SMNVEV (reference sequence). The CDR3 is made up of 13 amino acids.

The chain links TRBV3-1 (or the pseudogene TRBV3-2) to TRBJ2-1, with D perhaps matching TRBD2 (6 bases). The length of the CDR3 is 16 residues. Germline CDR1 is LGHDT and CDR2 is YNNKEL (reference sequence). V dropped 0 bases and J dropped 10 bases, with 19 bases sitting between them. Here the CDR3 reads CASSQDLAVGLAEQFF. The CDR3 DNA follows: TGTGCCAGCAGCCAAGATTTGGCTGTTGGGCTAGCGGAGCAGTTCTTC.

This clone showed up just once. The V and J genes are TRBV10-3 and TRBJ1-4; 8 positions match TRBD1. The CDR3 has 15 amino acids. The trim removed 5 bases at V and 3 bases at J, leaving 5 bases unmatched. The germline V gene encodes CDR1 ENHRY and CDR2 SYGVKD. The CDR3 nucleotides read TGTGCCATCAGTCCAACAGGGGGACCTAATGAAAAACTGTTTTTT. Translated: CAISPTGGPNEKLFF.

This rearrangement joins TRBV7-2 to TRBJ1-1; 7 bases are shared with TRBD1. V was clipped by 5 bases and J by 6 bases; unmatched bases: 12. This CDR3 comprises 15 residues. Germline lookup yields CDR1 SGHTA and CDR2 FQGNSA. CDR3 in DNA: TGTGCCAGCAGCCCCACTAGGGGGCGCGCCGCTGAAGCTTTCTTT. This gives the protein CASSPTRGRAAEAFF.

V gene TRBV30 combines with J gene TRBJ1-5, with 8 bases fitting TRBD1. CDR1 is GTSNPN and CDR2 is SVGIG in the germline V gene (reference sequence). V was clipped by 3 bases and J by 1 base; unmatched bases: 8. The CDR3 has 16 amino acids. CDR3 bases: TGTGCCTGGAGCGCCCGGACAGGGTGGAGCAATCAGCCCCAGCATTTT. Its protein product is CAWSARTGWSNQPQHF.

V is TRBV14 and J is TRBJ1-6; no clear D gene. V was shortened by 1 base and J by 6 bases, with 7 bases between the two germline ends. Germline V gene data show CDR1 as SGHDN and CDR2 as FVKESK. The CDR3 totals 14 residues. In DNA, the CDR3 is TGTGCCAGCAGCCAAGCCCGGGGTAATTCACCCCTCCACTTT. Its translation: CASSQARGNSPLHF.